The rows below give T cell receptor beta chains drawn from one sample of a study of lymphopenia after photon versus proton radiotherapy. The assay was immunoSEQ multiplex PCR, and TCRdb's table has in-frame clones only and misses some. The sample contains around 53,000 clones, 83% of which appear only once. The specimen comprised peripheral blood, sampled from a patient treated with photon-based radiotherapy. The source is a man aged 50 to 60 with gastric cancer. The CDR3 runs from the conserved cysteine through the conserved F or W. The D gene is left open where the match is weak. Clone size appears in some rows only: once, few, many, or a class for an expanded clone.

V gene,J gene,D gene,clone size,CDR3 protein,CDR3 DNA
TRBV4-3,TRBJ1-1,-,once,CASSHDTGFEAFF,TGCGCCAGCAGCCATGATACAGGGTTTGAAGCTTTCTTT
TRBV11-2,TRBJ2-7,-,-,CASSLLGDVRGWQYF,TGTGCCAGCAGCTTATTGGGCGACGTGCGGGGATGGCAGTACTTC
TRBV7-6,TRBJ2-1,-,-,CASSLQRWSYNEQFF,TGTGCCAGCAGCTTACAAAGATGGTCCTACAATGAGCAGTTCTTC
TRBV4-2,TRBJ1-2,-,-,CASSPTGTPVGYTF,TGTGCCAGCAGCCCCACCGGGACCCCGGTTGGCTACACCTTC
TRBV19,TRBJ2-2,-,-,CASNSIYPTGELFF,TGTGCCAGTAATAGCATCTACCCCACCGGGGAGCTGTTTTTT
TRBV7-2,TRBJ2-3,TRBD1,-,CASTRTGTDTQYF,TGTGCCAGCACACGGACAGGTACAGATACGCAGTATTTT
TRBV6-5,TRBJ1-5,TRBD1,-,CASSQGQGAGQPQHF,TGTGCCAGCAGCCAGGGACAGGGGGCTGGTCAGCCCCAGCATTTT
TRBV28,TRBJ2-1,-,-,CASSLGTNNNEQFF,TGTGCCAGCAGTCTGGGGACAAATAACAATGAGCAGTTCTTC
TRBV30,TRBJ2-7,-,-,CAWSLFEGSPSKEQYF,TGTGCCTGGAGTTTATTTGAAGGGTCCCCTTCCAAGGAGCAGTACTTC
TRBV5-1,TRBJ2-3,-,few,CASSSQGDTQYF,TGCGCCAGCAGCTCCCAAGGGGATACGCAGTATTTT
TRBV5-6,TRBJ1-2,-,-,CASSLWGLGDYGYTF,TGTGCCAGCAGCTTGTGGGGGCTGGGAGACTATGGCTACACCTTC
TRBV5-1,TRBJ1-1,-,-,CASSLGRDTEAFF,TGCGCCAGCAGCTTGGGCAGGGACACTGAAGCTTTCTTT
TRBV28,TRBJ2-3,TRBD2,once,CASITSGTRTDTQYF,TGTGCCAGCATTACTAGCGGGACCCGCACAGATACGCAGTATTTT
TRBV6-1,TRBJ2-7,-,-,CASRPGSYEQYF,TGTGCCAGCCGGCCAGGCTCGTACGAGCAGTACTTC
TRBV6-1,TRBJ2-7,-,-,CASSGSLGPYEQYF,TGTGCCAGCAGTGGGTCTCTCGGGCCCTACGAGCAGTACTTC
TRBV28,TRBJ2-1,TRBD1,-,CASSPFGQGIYNEQFF,TGTGCCAGCAGTCCCTTCGGACAGGGAATCTACAATGAGCAGTTCTTC
TRBV30,TRBJ1-5,-,-,CACLRDGGNQPQHF,TGTGCCTGTTTAAGGGACGGCGGCAATCAGCCCCAGCATTTT
TRBV30,TRBJ1-5,-,-,CAWSDGINQPQHF,TGTGCCTGGAGTGACGGGATTAATCAGCCCCAGCATTTT
TRBV30,TRBJ2-6,-,few,CAWSVDRARSGANVLTF,TGTGCCTGGAGTGTAGACAGAGCCCGCTCTGGGGCCAACGTCCTGACTTTC
TRBV11-2,TRBJ2-5,-,-,CASSDQQGFEMETQYF,TGTGCCAGCAGCGATCAACAGGGTTTCGAAATGGAGACCCAGTACTTC
TRBV7-9,TRBJ2-3,-,-,CASSSQLSGDTQYF,TGTGCCAGCAGCTCCCAGCTTTCCGGGGATACGCAGTATTTT
TRBV6-1,TRBJ2-7,TRBD2,few,CASKLGGSYEQYF,TGTGCCAGCAAACTGGGCGGGAGTTACGAGCAGTACTTC
TRBV6-5,TRBJ2-5,-,medium-sized,CASSYPREEGSETQYF,TGTGCCAGCAGTTACCCCCGAGAGGAGGGCTCGGAGACCCAGTACTTC
TRBV19,TRBJ2-3,-,-,CASRAYGSADTQYF,TGTGCCAGTAGGGCTTACGGCAGTGCAGATACGCAGTATTTT
TRBV15,TRBJ2-3,-,few,CATSRVGGDNTDTQYF,TGTGCCACCAGCAGAGTCGGCGGGGATAACACAGATACGCAGTATTTT
TRBV19,TRBJ2-7,TRBD1,-,CASSPGQGVYEQYF,TGTGCCAGTAGTCCGGGACAGGGGGTCTACGAGCAGTACTTC
TRBV7-9,TRBJ1-2,-,-,CASSPWPAGLYGYTF,TGTGCCAGCAGCCCCTGGCCGGCAGGGCTCTATGGCTACACCTTC
TRBV12-5,TRBJ2-7,-,-,CASGSSAGTEQYF,TGTGCTAGTGGCTCGTCGGCGGGCACCGAGCAGTACTTC
TRBV9,TRBJ2-1,-,-,CASNPTGSAYNEQFF,TGTGCCAGCAACCCGACAGGTTCGGCCTACAATGAGCAGTTCTTC
TRBV28,TRBJ2-1,TRBD2,-,CASSPRLAGAYNEQFF,TGTGCCAGCAGCCCAAGACTAGCGGGAGCGTACAATGAGCAGTTCTTC
TRBV29-1,TRBJ2-3,-,once,CSVRPTTDTQYF,TGCAGCGTTCGGCCGACCACAGATACGCAGTATTTT
TRBV5-6,TRBJ1-2,-,-,CASSWEGGNYGYTF,TGTGCCAGCAGCTGGGAGGGCGGCAACTATGGCTACACCTTC
TRBV18,TRBJ2-5,-,-,CASSPPGIRGETQYF,TGTGCCAGCTCACCTCCCGGCATTAGGGGGGAGACCCAGTACTTC
TRBV28,TRBJ2-2,TRBD2,-,CASMDGGRYTGELFF,TGTGCCAGCATGGATGGCGGGAGGTACACCGGGGAGCTGTTTTTT
TRBV27,TRBJ2-4,-,-,CASSPGVGSAAKNIQYF,TGTGCCAGCAGTCCGGGGGTGGGGTCGGCGGCCAAAAACATTCAGTACTTC
TRBV5-5,TRBJ1-5,TRBD1,-,CASEGAKGEGNQPQHF,TGTGCCAGCGAGGGGGCAAAGGGGGAAGGCAATCAGCCCCAGCATTTT
TRBV11-2,TRBJ1-1,TRBD1,-,CASSLRGDRGGTEAFF,TGTGCCAGCAGCCTCCGGGGAGACAGGGGAGGTACTGAAGCTTTCTTT
TRBV7-2,TRBJ2-5,TRBD2,-,CASSLAASGPSETQYF,TGTGCCAGCAGCTTAGCGGCTAGCGGGCCGTCGGAGACCCAGTACTTC
TRBV18,TRBJ1-3,-,-,CASSPPGDGNTIYF,TGTGCCAGCTCACCGCCGGGGGATGGAAACACCATATATTTT
TRBV29-1,TRBJ2-7,-,-,CSVLRGSYEQYF,TGCAGCGTTCTTCGTGGATCGTACGAGCAGTACTTC
TRBV5-1,TRBJ2-2,-,-,CASSLFLSGQTNTGELFF,TGCGCCAGCAGCTTGTTTTTATCGGGACAAACAAACACCGGGGAGCTGTTTTTT
TRBV7-8,TRBJ1-2,-,once,CVSSLALLREGYTF,TGTGTCAGCAGCTTAGCGCTCCTCCGCGAGGGCTACACCTTC
TRBV19,TRBJ2-1,-,-,CASSIRYNEQFF,TGTGCCAGTAGTATTAGATACAATGAGCAGTTCTTC
TRBV29-1,TRBJ1-4,-,once,CSVGAAGSSEKLFF,TGCAGCGTTGGGGCGGCAGGGTCGAGTGAAAAACTGTTTTTT
TRBV29-1,TRBJ2-1,-,-,CSVDSRASSYNEQFF,TGCAGCGTTGATTCGCGGGCTAGCTCCTACAATGAGCAGTTCTTC
TRBV14,TRBJ2-1,-,-,CASSLGTANYNEQFF,TGTGCCAGCAGCCTAGGGACTGCGAACTACAATGAGCAGTTCTTC
TRBV15,TRBJ1-2,TRBD1,-,CATSSTRQGSDGYTF,TGTGCCACCAGCAGTACAAGACAGGGGAGTGATGGCTACACCTTC
TRBV5-1,TRBJ1-1,TRBD1,-,CASSIRDRGNTEAFF,TGCGCCAGCAGCATACGGGACAGGGGTAACACTGAAGCTTTCTTT
TRBV5-5,TRBJ2-1,TRBD2,-,CASSSGRLAGTNEQFF,TGTGCCAGCAGCTCGGGAAGACTAGCGGGTACGAATGAGCAGTTCTTC
TRBV10-1,TRBJ1-5,TRBD1,-,CASSERGPTNQPQHF,TGCGCCAGCAGTGAGAGGGGGCCTACGAATCAGCCCCAGCATTTT
TRBV7-8,TRBJ1-2,TRBD1,-,CASSLDRTGSNYGYTF,TGTGCCAGCAGCTTAGACCGGACAGGGTCTAACTATGGCTACACCTTC
TRBV28,TRBJ1-5,-,-,CASSPTDSGLQPQHF,TGTGCCAGCAGTCCAACCGACAGCGGGTTGCAGCCCCAGCATTTT
TRBV11-3,TRBJ2-5,-,-,CASSLDGETQYF,TGTGCCAGCAGCTTAGATGGGGAGACCCAGTACTTC
TRBV18,TRBJ1-1,-,once,CASSPYRGENTEAFF,TGTGCCAGCTCACCATATAGGGGGGAGAACACTGAAGCTTTCTTT
TRBV18,TRBJ2-5,TRBD2,-,CASSPRTSGEETQYF,TGTGCCAGCTCACCCCGGACTAGCGGGGAAGAGACCCAGTACTTC